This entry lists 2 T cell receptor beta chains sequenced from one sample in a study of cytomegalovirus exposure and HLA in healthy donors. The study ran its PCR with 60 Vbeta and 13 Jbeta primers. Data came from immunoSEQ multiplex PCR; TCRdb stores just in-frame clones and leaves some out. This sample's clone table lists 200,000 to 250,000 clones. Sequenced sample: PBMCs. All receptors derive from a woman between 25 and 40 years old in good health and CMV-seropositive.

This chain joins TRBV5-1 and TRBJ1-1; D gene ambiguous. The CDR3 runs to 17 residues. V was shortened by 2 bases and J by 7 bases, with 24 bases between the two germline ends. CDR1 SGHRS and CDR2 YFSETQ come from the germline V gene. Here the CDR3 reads CASSFYIYPKTDLEAFF. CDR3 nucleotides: TGCGCCAGCAGCTTCTATATCTATCCCAAAACAGATCTTGAAGCTTTCTTT.

CDR3 DNA sequence: TGTGCCAGCAGCTTAGATCGGGGGTACGAGCAGTACTTC. It encodes CASSLDRGYEQYF. This chain joins TRBV11-2 and TRBJ2-7; weak D call: TRBD2 (6 bases). CDR3 length: 13 residues. Germline CDR1 SGHAT, CDR2 FQNNGV. Trimming removed 0 bases from V and 4 bases from J, with 7 bases in between.